This note documents a single T cell receptor beta chain sequence. Its specific antigen is unknown. The record has no base qualities; no much larger clone is one base away. The sample comes from a study of T cells in Graves' hyperthyroidism and ophthalmopathy (dated by TCRdb to between 2017 and 2020). With regard to the full study: TCR V-J signatures able to tell the groups apart were searched for in a discovery cohort of some 100 patients, of whom 43 had Graves' ophthalmopathy and more than 55 had stable Graves' hyperthyroidism. Prospective prediction of ophthalmopathy was tested in an independent validation cohort of approximately 18 hyperthyroidism patients and 17 patients who later progressed to ophthalmopathy. The roughly 90 discovery patients were divided at random into training and test sets in a 7:3 ratio. In several Graves' hyperthyroidism patients, the study also compared T-cell repertoires from thyroid tissue with T-cell repertoires from blood. Following sampling, methimazole starting at 30 mg daily was given to hyperthyroidism patients, and high-dose intravenous methylprednisolone was given to ophthalmopathy patients. TCR Vbeta CDR3 sequencing of approximately 140 peripheral blood samples (over 40 ophthalmopathy, under 80 hyperthyroidism and approximately 17 progressor patients) is reported in the paper.

TCR beta CDR3 regions were amplified from RNA transcripts. The TCR CDR3 was subjected to a first round of RT-PCR using the HTBI primer set and the Qiagen OneStep RT-PCR kit. A second multiplex PCR round built the libraries, followed by size selection and purification. Libraries were sequenced paired-end with 100 bp reads on an Illumina HiSeq2000. Per the original workflow: SOAPnuke was used to process the raw data, with reads discarded if the reads contained adapters or uncalled bases, had a mean Phred below 15, or lacked an exact constant-primer or identifier match. COPE v1.2.5 was used to merge the high-quality paired reads, and each unique nucleotide sequence was defined as a clonotype. MiTCR v1.1 was used to align clonotypes to the IMGT TRBV, TRBD and TRBJ reference segments. Analysis was restricted to V-J combinations with a frequency above 0.0001, which covered 99% to 99.2% of repertoires. The TCS score was defined as the ratio of F50 (clonal expansion) to E x V (chaos), calculated using BLOSUM62-based TCRdist between CDR3 peptides within each V-J. Welch's t-statistics and random forest reduced 500 to 650 V-J features to 13, which were used in a naive Bayes classifier (R e1071). The Morisita-Horn index was used to measure how similar the thyroid and blood repertoires were. Starting from the raw public reads, TCRdb applied fastp trimming at Q25, assembled clones with MiXCR and retained in-frame beta chains. Rows merge per CDR3 protein into single entries with the most common DNA and genes. These V and J calls rely on TCRdb rather than the paper's analysis. This sample has more than 500,000 distinct CDR3 sequences in its table, and around 45% of those were observed once. 19% of the sample is in the top ten clones.

In the germline V gene, CDR1 corresponds to ENHRY and CDR2 to SYGVKD. The V and J ends are trimmed by 6 bases and 4 bases, leaving 13 bases between them. The CDR3 spans 14 residues, from the cysteine through the phenylalanine. Only the CDR3 portion is preserved as DNA: 42 bases, with reading frame beginning at the first base. Any patient with an uncontrolled infection, another autoimmune disease, pregnancy or lactation was excluded. Diagnoses were based on clinical symptoms, serum thyroxine and TRAb, thyroid ultrasound and orbital computed tomography. Total RNA was extracted with Trizol reagent, and quality was checked on an Agilent 2100 Bioanalyzer. Study-wide findings and limitations: A model built on a 13 V-J signature distinguished ophthalmopathy from stable hyperthyroidism, reaching 85% to 90% sensitivity and 81.08% specificity in cross-validation and 80%/75% in testing. In validation, the model predicted progression to ophthalmopathy with 60% to 71% sensitivity and around 72% specificity, a median of around 6.6 months before onset. No statistical method was used to set the sample size in advance, and investigators knew the group allocation. Most expanded thyroid clonotypes (frequency above 0.001) were also found in blood, which suggests that blood repertoires may mirror thyroid immune responses.

The origin of this receptor is an adult woman with Graves' disease, either hyperthyroidism or ophthalmopathy (not recorded which). The material sequenced was peripheral blood or thyroid tissue (not recorded which). The sequence joins TRBV10-3 to TRBJ1-3; D gene: possibly TRBD1, on 6 matching bases. The DNA is TGTGCCATCAGGGCGGAACAGGGCGGAAACACCATATATTTT. Protein translation: CAIRAEQGGNTIYF.